This T cell receptor beta chain is from a study of control samples from healthy donors and cancer patients. Produced via immunoSEQ multiplex PCR; TCRdb's table is partial and in-frame only. The data contain tens of thousands of clones, 94% of them singletons. The germline V and J ends were trimmed by 4 bases and 4 bases, with 4 bases remaining between them. The CDR3 is 11 amino acids. The germline V gene has CDR1 MGHDK and CDR2 SYGVNS. The clonotype comes from a woman between 25 and 40 years old in good health. This chain connects TRBV25-1 to TRBJ1-2; D is undetermined. Specimen: blood. This CDR3 reads CASSVGYGYTF. The CDR3 DNA reads TGTGCCAGCAGTGTAGGCTATGGCTACACCTTC.